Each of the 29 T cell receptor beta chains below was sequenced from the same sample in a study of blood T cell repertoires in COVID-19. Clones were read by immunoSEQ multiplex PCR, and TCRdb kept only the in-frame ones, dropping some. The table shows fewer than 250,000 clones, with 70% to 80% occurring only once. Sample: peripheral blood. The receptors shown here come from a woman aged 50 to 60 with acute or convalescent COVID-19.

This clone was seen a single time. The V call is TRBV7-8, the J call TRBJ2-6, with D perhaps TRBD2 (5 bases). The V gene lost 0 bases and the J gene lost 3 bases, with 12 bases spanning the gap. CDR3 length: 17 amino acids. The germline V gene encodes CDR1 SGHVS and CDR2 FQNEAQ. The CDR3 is CASSLARGGSGANVLTF. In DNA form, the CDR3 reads TGTGCCAGCAGCTTAGCTCGAGGAGGTAGTGGGGCCAACGTCCTGACTTTC.

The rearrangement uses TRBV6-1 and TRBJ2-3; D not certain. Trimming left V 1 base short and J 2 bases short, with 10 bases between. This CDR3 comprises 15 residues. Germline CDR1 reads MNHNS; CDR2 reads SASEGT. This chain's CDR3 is CASSEGAVPTDTQYF. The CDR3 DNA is TGTGCCAGCAGTGAAGGCGCCGTCCCCACAGATACGCAGTATTTT.

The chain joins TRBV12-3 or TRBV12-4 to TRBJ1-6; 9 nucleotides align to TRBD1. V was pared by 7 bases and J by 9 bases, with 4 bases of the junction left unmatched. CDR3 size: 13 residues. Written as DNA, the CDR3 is TGTGCCAGCACCGGGACAGGGAGTTCACCCCTCCACTTT. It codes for CASTGTGSSPLHF.

Here the CDR3 DNA reads TGCGCCAGCAGCCATCTTGCGGCAACTAATGAAAAACTGTTTTTT. It yields the protein CASSHLAATNEKLFF. The chain is built from TRBV4-1 and TRBJ1-4; D is undetermined. Germline V gives CDR1 MGHRA, CDR2 YSYEKL. The CDR3 is made up of 15 amino acids. Deletions cut 3 bases from V and 0 bases from J, with 8 bases between.

The CDR3 bases are TGTGCCAGTAGTTCCAGGACAGGGATCAGGGAGACCCAGTACTTC. Amino acid sequence: CASSSRTGIRETQYF. The V gene is TRBV19, the J gene TRBJ2-5, with 8 bases matching TRBD1. Germline CDR1 and CDR2: LNHDA and SQIVND (reference sequence). This CDR3 spans 15 amino acids. The trim removed 5 bases at V and 5 bases at J, leaving 10 bases unmatched. The variable domain in full, with the rest retrieved from reference TRBV19 and TRBJ2-5, is DGGITQSPKYLFRKEGQNVTLSCEQNLNHDAMYWYRQDPGQGLRLIYYSQIVNDFQKGDIAEGYSVSREKKESFPLTVTSAQKNPTAFYLCASSSRTGIRETQYFGPGTRLLVL.

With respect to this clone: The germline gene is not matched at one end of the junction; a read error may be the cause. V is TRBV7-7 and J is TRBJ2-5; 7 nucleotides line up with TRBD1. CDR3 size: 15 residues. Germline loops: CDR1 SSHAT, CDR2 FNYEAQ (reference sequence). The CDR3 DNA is TGTGCTAGCAGCTTAGGGGGACAGCTGGGGGAGACCCAGTACTTC. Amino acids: CASSLGGQLGETQYF.

The CDR3 region is CASSSIPMNRGDNQPQHF. As DNA, the CDR3 is TGCGCCAGCAGTTCAATCCCCATGAACAGGGGCGACAATCAGCCCCAGCATTTT. V usage is TRBV23-1 and J usage is TRBJ1-5, with 7 bases matching TRBD1. TRBV23-1 is assigned to the ORF class and has an uncertain function. Trimming removed 5 bases from V and 3 bases from J; junction bases left unmatched: 16. The CDR3 extends over 18 amino acids.

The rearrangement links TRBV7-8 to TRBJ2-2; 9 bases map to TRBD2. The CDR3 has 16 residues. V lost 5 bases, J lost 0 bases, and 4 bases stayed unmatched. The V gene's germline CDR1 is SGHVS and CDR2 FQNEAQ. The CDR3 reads CASSLRLAANTGELFF. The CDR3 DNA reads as TGTGCCAGCAGCCTTAGACTAGCGGCGAACACCGGGGAGCTGTTTTTT.

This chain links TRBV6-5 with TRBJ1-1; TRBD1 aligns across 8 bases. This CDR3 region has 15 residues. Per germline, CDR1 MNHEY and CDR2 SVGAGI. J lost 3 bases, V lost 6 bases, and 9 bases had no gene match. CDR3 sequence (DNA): TGTGCCAGCAGGGGAAGACAGGGGTGGGACACTGAAGCTTTCTTT. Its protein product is CASRGRQGWDTEAFF.

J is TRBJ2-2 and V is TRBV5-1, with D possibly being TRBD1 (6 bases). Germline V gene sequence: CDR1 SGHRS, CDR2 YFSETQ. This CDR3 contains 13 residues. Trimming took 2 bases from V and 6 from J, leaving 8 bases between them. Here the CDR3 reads CASSLQGSGELFF. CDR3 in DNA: TGCGCCAGCAGCTTACAGGGTTCCGGGGAGCTGTTTTTT.

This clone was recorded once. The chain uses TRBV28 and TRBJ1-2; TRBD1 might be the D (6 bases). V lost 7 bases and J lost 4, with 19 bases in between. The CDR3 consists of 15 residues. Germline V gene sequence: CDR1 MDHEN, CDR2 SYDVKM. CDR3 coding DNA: TGTGCCAGCACCGGGGGGCCAGGGGTTACCTATGGCTACACCTTC. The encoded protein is CASTGGPGVTYGYTF.

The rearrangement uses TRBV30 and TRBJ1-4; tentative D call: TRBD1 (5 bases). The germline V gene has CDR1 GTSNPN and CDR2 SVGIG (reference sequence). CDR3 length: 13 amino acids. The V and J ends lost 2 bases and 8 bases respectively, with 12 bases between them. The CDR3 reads CAWSPMTVEKLFF. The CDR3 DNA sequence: TGTGCCTGGAGTCCCATGACAGTGGAAAAACTGTTTTTT.

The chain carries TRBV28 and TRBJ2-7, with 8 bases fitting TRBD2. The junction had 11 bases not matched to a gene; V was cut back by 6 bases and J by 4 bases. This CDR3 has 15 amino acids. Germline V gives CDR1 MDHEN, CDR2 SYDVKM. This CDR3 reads CASSHTLGGGYEQYF. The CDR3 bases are TGTGCCAGCAGCCATACTCTCGGGGGGGGTTACGAGCAGTACTTC. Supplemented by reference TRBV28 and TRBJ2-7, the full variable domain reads DVKVTQSSRYLVKRTGEKVFLECVQDMDHENMFWYRQDPGLGLRLIYFSYDVKMKEKGDIPEGYSVSREKKERFSLILESASTNQTSMYLCASSHTLGGGYEQYFGPGTRLTVT.

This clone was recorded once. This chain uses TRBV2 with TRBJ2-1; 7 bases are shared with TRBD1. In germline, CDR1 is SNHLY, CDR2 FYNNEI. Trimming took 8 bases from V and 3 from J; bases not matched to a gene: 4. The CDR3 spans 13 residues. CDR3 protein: CASGQVIYNEQFF. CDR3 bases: TGTGCCAGCGGACAGGTGATCTACAATGAGCAGTTCTTC.

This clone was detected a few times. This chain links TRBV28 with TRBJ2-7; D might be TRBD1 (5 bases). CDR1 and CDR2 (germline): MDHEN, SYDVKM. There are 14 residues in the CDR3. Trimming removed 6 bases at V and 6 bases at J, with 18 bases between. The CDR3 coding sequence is TGTGCCAGCAGGACACCGGGCAGGGCGGTCGAGCAGTACTTC. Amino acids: CASRTPGRAVEQYF.

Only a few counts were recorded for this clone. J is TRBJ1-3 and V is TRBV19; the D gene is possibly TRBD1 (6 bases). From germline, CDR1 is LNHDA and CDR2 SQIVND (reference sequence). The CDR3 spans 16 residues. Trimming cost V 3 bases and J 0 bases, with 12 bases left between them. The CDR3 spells CASSISDRGSGNTIYF. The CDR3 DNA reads TGTGCCAGTAGTATTTCGGACAGAGGCTCTGGAAACACCATATATTTT.

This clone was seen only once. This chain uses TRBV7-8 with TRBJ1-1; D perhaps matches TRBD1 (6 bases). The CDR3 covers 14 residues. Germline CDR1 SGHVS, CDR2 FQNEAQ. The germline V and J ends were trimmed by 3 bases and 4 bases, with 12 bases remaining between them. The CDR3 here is CASSFSTGFTEAFF. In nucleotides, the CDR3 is TGTGCCAGCAGCTTTTCAACAGGGTTCACTGAAGCTTTCTTT.

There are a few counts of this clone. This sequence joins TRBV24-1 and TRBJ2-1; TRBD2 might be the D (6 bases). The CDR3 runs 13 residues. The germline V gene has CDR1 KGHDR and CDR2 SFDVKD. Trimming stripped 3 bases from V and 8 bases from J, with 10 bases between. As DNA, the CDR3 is TGTGCCACCAGTGATCGGTGGAGGGATGAGCAGTTCTTC. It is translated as CATSDRWRDEQFF.

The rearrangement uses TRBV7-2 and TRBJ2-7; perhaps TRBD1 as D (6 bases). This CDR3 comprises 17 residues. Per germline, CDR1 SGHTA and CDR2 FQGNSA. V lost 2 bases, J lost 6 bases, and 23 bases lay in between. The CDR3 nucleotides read TGTGCCAGCAGCTTATCTCGGGACAAGAAACCACCCCGCGAGCAGTACTTC. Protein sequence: CASSLSRDKKPPREQYF.

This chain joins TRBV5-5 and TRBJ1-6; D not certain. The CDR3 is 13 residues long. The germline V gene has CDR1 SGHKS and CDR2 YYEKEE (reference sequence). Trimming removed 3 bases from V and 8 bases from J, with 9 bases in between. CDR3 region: CASSSRADSPLHF. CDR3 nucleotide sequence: TGTGCCAGCAGCTCCCGAGCGGATTCACCCCTCCACTTT.

The CDR3 protein is CAISPERAGTSYEQYF. CDR3 DNA sequence: TGTGCCATCAGCCCGGAGAGAGCCGGGACTAGCTACGAGCAGTACTTC. The rearrangement joins TRBV10-3 to TRBJ2-7, with TRBD2 matching over 8 bases. Trimming removed 6 bases from V and 3 bases from J; junction bases left unmatched: 13. There are 16 residues in the CDR3. Germline V CDR1 and CDR2: ENHRY, SYGVKD.

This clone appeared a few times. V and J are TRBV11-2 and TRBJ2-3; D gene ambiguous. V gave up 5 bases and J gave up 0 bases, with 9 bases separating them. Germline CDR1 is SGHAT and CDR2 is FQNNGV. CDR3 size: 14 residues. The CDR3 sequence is CASSLRLSTDTQYF. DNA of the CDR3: TGTGCCAGCAGCCTCCGACTGAGCACAGATACGCAGTATTTT. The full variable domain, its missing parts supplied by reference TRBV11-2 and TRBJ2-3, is EAGVAQSPRYKIIEKRQSVAFWCNPISGHATLYWYQQILGQGPKLLIQFQNNGVVDDSQLPKDRFSAERLKGVDSTLKIQPAKLEDSAVYLCASSLRLSTDTQYFGPGTRLTVL.

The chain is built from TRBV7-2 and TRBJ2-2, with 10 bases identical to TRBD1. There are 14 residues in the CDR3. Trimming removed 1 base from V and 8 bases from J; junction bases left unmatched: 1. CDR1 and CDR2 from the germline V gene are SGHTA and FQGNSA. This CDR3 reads CASSLGQGAGELFF. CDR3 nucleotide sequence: TGTGCCAGCAGCTTAGGACAGGGGGCAGGGGAGCTGTTTTTT.

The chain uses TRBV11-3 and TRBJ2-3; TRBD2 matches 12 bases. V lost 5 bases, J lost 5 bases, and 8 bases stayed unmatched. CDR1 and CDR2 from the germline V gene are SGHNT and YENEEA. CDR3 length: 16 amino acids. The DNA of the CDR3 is TGTGCCAGCAGCCAAGGACTAGCGGGATCCGAAGATACGCAGTATTTT. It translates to CASSQGLAGSEDTQYF.

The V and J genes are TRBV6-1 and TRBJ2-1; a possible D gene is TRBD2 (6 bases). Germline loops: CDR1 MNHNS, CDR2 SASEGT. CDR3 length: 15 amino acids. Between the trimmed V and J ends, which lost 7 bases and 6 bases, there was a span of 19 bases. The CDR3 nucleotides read TGTGCCAGCACCCCCGGGCAAGGAGGGGTCAATGAGCAGTTCTTC. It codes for CASTPGQGGVNEQFF.

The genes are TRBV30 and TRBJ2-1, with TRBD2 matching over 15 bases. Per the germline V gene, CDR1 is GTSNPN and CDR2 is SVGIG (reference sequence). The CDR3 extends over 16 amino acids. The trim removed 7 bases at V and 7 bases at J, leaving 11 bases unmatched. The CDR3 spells CASRIRTSGRGNEQFF. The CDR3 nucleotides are TGTGCCTCCCGAATCCGGACTAGCGGGAGGGGGAATGAGCAGTTCTTC.

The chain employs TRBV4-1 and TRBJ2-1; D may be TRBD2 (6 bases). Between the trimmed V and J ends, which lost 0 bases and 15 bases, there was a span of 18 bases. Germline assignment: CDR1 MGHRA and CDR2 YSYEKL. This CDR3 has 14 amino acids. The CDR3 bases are TGCGCCAGCAGCCAAGATTCCGGCGGGACGGGCCCGTTCTTC. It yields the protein CASSQDSGGTGPFF.

The chain's CDR3 is CASWRISSYEQYF. In DNA, the CDR3 is TGTGCCAGCTGGAGGATATCTAGCTACGAGCAGTACTTC. The chain links TRBV6-5 to TRBJ2-7; tentative D call: TRBD2 (5 bases). Germline V lookup: CDR1 MNHEY, CDR2 SVGAGI. The ends were cut back, 8 bases at V and 3 bases at J, with 14 bases in the middle. CDR3 size: 13 residues.

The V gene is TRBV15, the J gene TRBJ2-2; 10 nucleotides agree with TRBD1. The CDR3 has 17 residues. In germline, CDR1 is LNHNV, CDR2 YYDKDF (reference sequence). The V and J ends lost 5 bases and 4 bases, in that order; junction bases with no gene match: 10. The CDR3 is CATSGRRQGASTGELFF. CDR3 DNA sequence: TGTGCCACCAGCGGCCGCCGACAGGGGGCGAGCACCGGGGAGCTGTTTTTT.